The 22 T cell receptor beta chains presented below share a single source sample, sequenced in a study of control samples from healthy donors and cancer patients. Only in-frame clones appear in the TCRdb table, and some are missing; sequencing was by immunoSEQ multiplex PCR. The table shows about 140,000 clones, with more than 80% occurring only once. Specimen: blood. These TCRs come from a man aged 18-30 years in good health.

This clone was seen once. This sequence joins TRBV7-9 and TRBJ1-1; no clear D gene. V lost 1 base, J lost 2 bases, and 5 bases lay in between. The V gene's germline CDR1 is SEHNR and CDR2 FQNEAQ (reference sequence). The CDR3 is made up of 13 amino acids. CDR3 in DNA: TGTGCCAGCAGCTTAGGATCAAACACTGAAGCTTTCTTT. Its translation: CASSLGSNTEAFF.

This sequence joins TRBV27 and TRBJ2-7, with unresolved D. Trimming shortened V by 6 bases and J by 0 bases, and 6 bases separated the two germline ends. CDR1 is MNHEY and CDR2 is SMNVEV in the germline V gene (reference sequence). The CDR3 extends over 12 amino acids. In DNA, the CDR3 is TGTGCCAGCAGGTCTAGCTCCTACGAGCAGTACTTC. Translated, it gives CASRSSSYEQYF.

The chain has TRBV2 and TRBJ2-3; TRBD2 matches at 12 bases. Germline V gives CDR1 SNHLY, CDR2 FYNNEI. CDR3 size: 16 residues. V shed 5 bases and J 5 bases; nucleotides not matched to a gene: 8. This chain's CDR3 is CASSRASGGAVDTQYF. DNA of the CDR3: TGTGCCAGCAGTCGGGCTAGCGGGGGGGCCGTAGATACGCAGTATTTT.

This clone was detected once. The rearrangement links TRBV7-2 to TRBJ2-1, with TRBD2 as a possible D gene (5 bases). The CDR3 loop spans 16 amino acids. The V gene lost 5 bases and the J gene lost 4 bases, with 18 bases spanning the gap. Germline loops: CDR1 SGHTA, CDR2 FQGNSA. CDR3 region: CASSAQLVGGYNEQFF. CDR3 nucleotides: TGTGCCAGCAGCGCCCAACTAGTAGGTGGTTACAATGAGCAGTTCTTC.

The gene calls are TRBV5-6 and TRBJ1-2; D is unclear. The CDR3 is 12 residues long. Per the germline V gene, CDR1 is SGHDT and CDR2 is YYEEEE. Trimming took 1 base from V and 4 from J, leaving 5 bases between them. The CDR3 DNA reads as TGTGCCAGCAGCTTGTATAGCTATGGCTACACCTTC. Amino acids: CASSLYSYGYTF.

The V call is TRBV5-6, the J call TRBJ1-2; unclear D gene. This CDR3 is built from 14 residues. The ends were cut back, 0 bases at V and 5 bases at J, with 11 bases in the middle. Germline V lookup: CDR1 SGHDT, CDR2 YYEEEE. The CDR3 loop reads CASSLEVGIYGYTF. The CDR3 DNA reads as TGTGCCAGCAGCTTGGAGGTCGGAATATATGGCTACACCTTC.

V and J are TRBV5-1 and TRBJ2-1, with TRBD1 identical over 10 bases. V was clipped by 5 bases and J by 2 bases; unmatched bases: 4. Germline lookup yields CDR1 SGHRS and CDR2 YFSETQ. The CDR3 is 15 amino acids. The DNA of the CDR3 is TGCGCCAGCAGTCGACAGGGGGCCACCTACAATGAGCAGTTCTTC. Translated: CASSRQGATYNEQFF.

This clone was detected only a few times. The rearrangement links TRBV7-2 to TRBJ2-3; TRBD2 is a possible D gene (7 bases). The CDR3 contains 15 residues. The V end was cut by 4 bases, the J end by 3 bases, with 14 bases between. Germline lookup yields CDR1 SGHTA and CDR2 FQGNSA. CDR3 region: CASSSLAGATDTQYF. DNA for the CDR3: TGTGCCAGCAGCTCGCTGGCGGGGGCAACAGATACGCAGTATTTT.

The V gene is TRBV19, the J gene TRBJ1-2; 8 nucleotides agree with TRBD1. This CDR3 comprises 14 residues. With 4 bases clipped from V and 4 bases from J, the junction kept 5 bases outside the gene matches. Germline values: CDR1 LNHDA, CDR2 SQIVND (reference sequence). CDR3 residues: CASSTQGEGYGYTF. The CDR3 DNA follows: TGTGCCAGTAGTACACAGGGGGAAGGCTATGGCTACACCTTC.

The chain couples TRBV7-9 to TRBJ1-3, with TRBD1 matching 8 bases. Trimming cost V 7 bases and J 0 bases; bases outside gene matches: 5. CDR3 length: 15 amino acids. The germline gives CDR1 SEHNR, CDR2 FQNEAQ (reference sequence). The CDR3, as DNA: TGTGCCAGCACTTGGACAGGGACCTCTGGAAACACCATATATTTT. Residues: CASTWTGTSGNTIYF. The full variable domain, rest sourced from reference TRBV7-9 and TRBJ1-3, is DTGVSQNPRHKITKRGQNVTFRCDPISEHNRLYWYRQTLGQGPEFLTYFQNEAQLEKSRLLSDRFSAERPKGSFSTLEIQRTEQGDSAMYLCASTWTGTSGNTIYFGEGSWLTVV.

The V and J genes are TRBV7-3 and TRBJ2-7; 8 bases map to TRBD1. Germline CDR1 is SGHTA and CDR2 is FQGTGA. Germline trimming cut 5 bases from V and 5 bases from J; bases unmatched to any gene: 20. The CDR3 spans 18 residues. CDR3 region: CASSQVEGQATRPHEQYF. The CDR3 DNA reads as TGTGCCAGCAGCCAGGTTGAGGGACAGGCGACTCGCCCTCACGAGCAGTACTTC.

The chain uses TRBV6-2 or TRBV6-3 and TRBJ2-5, with D possibly TRBD2 on 6 matching bases. CDR1 MNHEY and CDR2 SVGEGT come from the germline V gene. V was cut by 2 bases and J by 5 bases, with 18 bases left in between. The CDR3 contains 16 residues. The CDR3 nucleotides are TGTGCCAGCAGTTACCCCCGCCCCGGGGGTTACGAGACCCAGTACTTC. It is translated as CASSYPRPGGYETQYF.

The rearrangement joins TRBV4-3 to TRBJ1-2; a weak D match, TRBD1 (6 bases). The germline V gene encodes CDR1 LGHNA and CDR2 YSLEER. V was trimmed by 3 bases and J by 2 bases, leaving 13 bases between them. The CDR3 spans 15 residues. This CDR3 reads CASSQASGANYGYTF. CDR3 sequence (DNA): TGCGCCAGCAGCCAGGCCTCAGGGGCCAACTATGGCTACACCTTC.

The chain joins TRBV5-1 to TRBJ2-7, with 9 bases lining up with TRBD1. Germline V gives CDR1 SGHRS, CDR2 YFSETQ. CDR3 length: 16 amino acids. V lost 4 bases and J lost 2; bases outside the gene matches: 10. CDR3 sequence reads: CASSLPPGQGAYEQYF. DNA of the CDR3: TGCGCCAGCAGCCTCCCGCCGGGACAGGGAGCCTACGAGCAGTACTTC. Looking up the rest from reference TRBV5-1 and TRBJ2-7 gives the full variable domain: KAGVTQTPRYLIKTRGQQVTLSCSPISGHRSVSWYQQTPGQGLQFLFEYFSETQRNKGNFPGRFSGRQFSNSRSEMNVSTLELGDSALYLCASSLPPGQGAYEQYFGPGTRLTVT.

This rearrangement joins TRBV18 to TRBJ1-4; a possible D gene is TRBD1 (5 bases). The CDR3 totals 14 residues. The germline V gene encodes CDR1 KGHSH and CDR2 LQKENI. Trimming removed 3 bases at V and 8 bases at J, with 13 bases between. The CDR3, as DNA: TGTGCCAGCTCACCCTTAACTGGGGGGGAAAAACTGTTTTTT. This translates into CASSPLTGGEKLFF.

This clone was counted only a few times. The chain couples TRBV6-2 or TRBV6-3 to TRBJ2-5; TRBD1 matches at 12 bases. This CDR3 comprises 20 residues. Germline V CDR1 and CDR2: MNHEY, SVGEGT. After removal of 0 bases from V and 3 bases from J, the junction contained 14 bases not matched to a gene. For the CDR3, the DNA is TGTGCCAGCAGTTACTCGATCCAAGGGACAGGGGGCCATGAGAAAGAGACCCAGTACTTC. It encodes CASSYSIQGTGGHEKETQYF.

The CDR3 nucleotides read TGTGCCAGCGGCAGAGGGGCCTTCGCAGAAGCTTTCTTT. Translation gives CASGRGAFAEAFF. The chain carries TRBV6-5 and TRBJ1-1; possible D gene TRBD1, 5 bases. In germline, CDR1 is MNHEY, CDR2 SVGAGI. The germline V and J ends were trimmed by 8 bases and 8 bases, with 18 bases remaining between them. The CDR3 sequence is 13 residues long.

Note on this clone: Other DNA sequences within the sample encode an identical CDR3. The chain couples TRBV5-1 to TRBJ1-2; 8 positions match TRBD1. The CDR3 has 13 residues. Trimming cost V 2 bases and J 3 bases; bases outside gene matches: 0. Germline-derived CDR1 and CDR2 are SGHRS and YFSETQ. The CDR3 loop is CASSLQGDYGYTF. The CDR3 DNA is TGCGCCAGCAGCTTACAGGGGGACTATGGCTACACCTTC.

The chain recombines TRBV12-3 or TRBV12-4 with TRBJ2-1; D uncertain. The CDR3 consists of 12 residues. Trimming took off 6 bases at V and 5 bases at J, with 8 bases between the two ends. CDR3 DNA: TGTGCCAGCAGCCCGACAAACAATGAGCAGTTCTTC. It specifies CASSPTNNEQFF.

V is TRBV5-1 and J is TRBJ2-7; 8 bases are a match to TRBD1. Germline CDR1 SGHRS, CDR2 YFSETQ. The CDR3 contains 14 residues. The V gene end was trimmed by 0 bases and the J gene end by 3 bases; junction bases not matched to a gene: 2. The CDR3 loop is CASSLATGVYEQYF. The DNA of the CDR3 is TGCGCCAGCAGCTTGGCGACAGGGGTCTACGAGCAGTACTTC.

V usage is TRBV3-1 (or the pseudogene TRBV3-2) and J usage is TRBJ2-7; the D is unclear. Germline CDR1 LGHDT, CDR2 YNNKEL (reference sequence). This CDR3 is 12 amino acids long. The germline V and J ends were trimmed by 1 base and 4 bases, with 5 bases remaining between them. The CDR3 protein is CASSQARYEQYF. The CDR3 nucleotides are TGTGCCAGCAGCCAAGCGAGGTACGAGCAGTACTTC.

This chain uses TRBV7-9 with TRBJ1-1; D might be TRBD1 (5 bases). The germline V gene has CDR1 SEHNR and CDR2 FQNEAQ (reference sequence). This CDR3 comprises 13 residues. V lost 1 base and J 4 bases, leaving 7 bases between the germline ends. The CDR3 sequence: CASSLGGSTEAFF. CDR3 nucleotides: TGTGCCAGCAGCTTAGGGGGGAGCACTGAAGCTTTCTTT.